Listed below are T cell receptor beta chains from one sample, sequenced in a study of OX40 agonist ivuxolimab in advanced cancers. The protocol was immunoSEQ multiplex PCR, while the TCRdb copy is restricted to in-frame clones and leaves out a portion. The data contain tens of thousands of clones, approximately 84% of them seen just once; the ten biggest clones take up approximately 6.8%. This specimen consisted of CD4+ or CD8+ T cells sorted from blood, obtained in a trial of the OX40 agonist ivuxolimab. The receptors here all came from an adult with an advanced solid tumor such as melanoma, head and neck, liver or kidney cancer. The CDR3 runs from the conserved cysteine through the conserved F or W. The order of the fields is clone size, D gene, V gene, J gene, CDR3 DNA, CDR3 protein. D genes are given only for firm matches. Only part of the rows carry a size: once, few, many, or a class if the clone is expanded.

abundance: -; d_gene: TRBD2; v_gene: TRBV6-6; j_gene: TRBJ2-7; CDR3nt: TGTGCCAGCACCCAGCTAGCGGGAGCACCCTACGAGCAGTACTTC; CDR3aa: CASTQLAGAPYEQYF
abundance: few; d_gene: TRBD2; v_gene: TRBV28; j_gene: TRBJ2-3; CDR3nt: TGTGCCAGCGTCCCAGTGGGACTAGCGGGGCCCCACCCCACAGATACGCAGTATTTT; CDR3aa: CASVPVGLAGPHPTDTQYF
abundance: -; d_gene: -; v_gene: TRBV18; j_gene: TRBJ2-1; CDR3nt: TGTGCCAGCTCACCGGGACTGGACAATGAGCAGTTCTTC; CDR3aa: CASSPGLDNEQFF
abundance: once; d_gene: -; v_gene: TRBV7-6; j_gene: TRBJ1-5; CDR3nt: TGTGCCAGCAGCCCGTTGGGACGTAATAGCAATCAGCCCCAGCATTTT; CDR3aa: CASSPLGRNSNQPQHF
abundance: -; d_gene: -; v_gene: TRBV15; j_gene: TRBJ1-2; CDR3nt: TGTGCCACCAGCAGAGATCAGGGGCGGGGCAGCCGTTTC; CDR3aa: CATSRDQGRGSRF
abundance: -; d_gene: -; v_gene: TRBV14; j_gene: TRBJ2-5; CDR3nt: TGTGCCAGCAGCCAAGATAGCGTAGCGATAGGAGAGACCCAGTACTTC; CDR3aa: CASSQDSVAIGETQYF
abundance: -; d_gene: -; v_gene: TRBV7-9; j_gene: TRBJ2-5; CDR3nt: TGTGCCAGCAGCCATGCGATGGGGATACAAGAGACCCAGTACTTC; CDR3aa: CASSHAMGIQETQYF
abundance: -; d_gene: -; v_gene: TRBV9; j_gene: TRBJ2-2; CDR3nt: TGTGCCAGCAGCGTAGGGGGTGGGGAGCTGTTTTTT; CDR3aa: CASSVGGGELFF
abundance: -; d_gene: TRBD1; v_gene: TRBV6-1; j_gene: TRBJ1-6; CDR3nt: TGTGCCAGCAGTGGGTGGGGACAGGGGTGGAATTCACCCCTCCACTTT; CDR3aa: CASSGWGQGWNSPLHF
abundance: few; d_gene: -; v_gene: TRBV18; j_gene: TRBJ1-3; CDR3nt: TGTGCCAGCTCACGAGAGACTGGAAACACCATATATTTT; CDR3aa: CASSRETGNTIYF
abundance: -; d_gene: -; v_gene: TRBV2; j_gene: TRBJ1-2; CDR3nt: TGTGCCAGCAGTAGCCGGTTGATGTTTAACTATGGCTACACCTTC; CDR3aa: CASSSRLMFNYGYTF
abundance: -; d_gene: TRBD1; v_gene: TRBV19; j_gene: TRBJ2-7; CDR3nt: TGTGCCAGTAGTACAAGGACAGGGGGCTACGAGCAGTACTTC; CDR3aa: CASSTRTGGYEQYF
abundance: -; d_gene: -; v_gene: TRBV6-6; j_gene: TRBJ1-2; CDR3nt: TGTGCCAGCAGCCTCTCCAGGATCTATGGCTACACCTTC; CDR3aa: CASSLSRIYGYTF
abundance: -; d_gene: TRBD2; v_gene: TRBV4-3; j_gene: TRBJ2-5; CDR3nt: TGCGCCAGCAGCCAAAGCCTGCTAGCGGGGGAGCAGTACTTC; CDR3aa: CASSQSLLAGEQYF
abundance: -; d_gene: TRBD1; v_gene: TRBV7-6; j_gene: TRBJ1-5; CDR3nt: TGTGCCAGCAGCGACGGGACAGGTAACCAGCCCCAGCATTTT; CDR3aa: CASSDGTGNQPQHF
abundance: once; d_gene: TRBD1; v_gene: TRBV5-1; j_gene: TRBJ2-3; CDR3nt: TGCGCCAGCAGCTCAGGACAGGTATACGACACAGATACGCAGTATTTT; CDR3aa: CASSSGQVYDTDTQYF
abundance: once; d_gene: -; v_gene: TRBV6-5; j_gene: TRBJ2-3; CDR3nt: TGTGCCAGCAGTCCCGAGCGGATGCCCACAGATACGCAGTATTTT; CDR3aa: CASSPERMPTDTQYF
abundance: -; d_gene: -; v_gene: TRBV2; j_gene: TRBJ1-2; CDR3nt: TGTGCCAGCAGTGTGGACGGTAACTATGGCTACACCTTC; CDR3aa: CASSVDGNYGYTF
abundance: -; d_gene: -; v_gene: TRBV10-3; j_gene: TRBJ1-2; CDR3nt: TGTGCCATCACATCGACAGAGACTTATGGCTACACCTTC; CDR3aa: CAITSTETYGYTF
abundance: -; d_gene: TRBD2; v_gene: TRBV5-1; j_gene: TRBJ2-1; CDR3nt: TGCGCCAGCAGCTTTAGCGGGAGAAATTACAATGAGCAGTTCTTC; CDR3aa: CASSFSGRNYNEQFF
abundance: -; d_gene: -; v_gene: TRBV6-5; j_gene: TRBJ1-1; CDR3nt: TGTGCCAGCAGTTATGGGGGGCCCACTGAAGCTTTCTTT; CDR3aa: CASSYGGPTEAFF
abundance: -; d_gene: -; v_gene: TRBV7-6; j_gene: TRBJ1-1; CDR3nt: TGTGCCAGCAGCTTAAATAAGGGTTCGAGAACTGAAGCTTTCTTT; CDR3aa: CASSLNKGSRTEAFF
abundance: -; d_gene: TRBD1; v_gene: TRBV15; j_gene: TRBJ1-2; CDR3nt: TGTGCCACCAGCTTCCGCCGTGCGGGACAGAGGAATGGCTACACCTTC; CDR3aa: CATSFRRAGQRNGYTF
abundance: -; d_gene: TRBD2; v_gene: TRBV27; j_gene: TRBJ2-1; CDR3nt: TGTGCCAGCACCTTCCTAGCGGGAGGTGGCAATGAGCAGTTCTTC; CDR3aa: CASTFLAGGGNEQFF
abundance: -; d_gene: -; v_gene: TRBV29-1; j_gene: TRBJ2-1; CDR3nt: TGCAGCGTTAAACAGGGATCCTACAATGAGCAGTTCTTC; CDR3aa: CSVKQGSYNEQFF
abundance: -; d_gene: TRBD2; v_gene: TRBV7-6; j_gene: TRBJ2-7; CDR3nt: TGTGCCAGCAGCGTTTCGGGGGGAGCGCAGTACTTC; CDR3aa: CASSVSGGAQYF
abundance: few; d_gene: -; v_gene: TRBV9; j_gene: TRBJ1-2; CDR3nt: TGTGCCAGCAGCCCCCGAGGGGACTATGGCTACACCTTC; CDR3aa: CASSPRGDYGYTF
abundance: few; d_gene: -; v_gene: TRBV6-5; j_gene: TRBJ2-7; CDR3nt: TGTGCCAGCAGGCTGGACGGCTCCTACGAGCAGTACTTC; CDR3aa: CASRLDGSYEQYF
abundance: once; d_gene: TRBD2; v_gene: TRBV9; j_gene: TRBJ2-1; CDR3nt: TGTGCCAGCAGCGCCCCTAGCGGGAGCTCCTACAATGAGCAGTTCTTC; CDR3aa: CASSAPSGSSYNEQFF
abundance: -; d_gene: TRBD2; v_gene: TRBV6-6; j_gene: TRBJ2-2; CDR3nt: TGTGCCAGCAGTTTCCTCCGACGCGGGGGCACCGGGGAGCTGTTTTTT; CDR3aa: CASSFLRRGGTGELFF
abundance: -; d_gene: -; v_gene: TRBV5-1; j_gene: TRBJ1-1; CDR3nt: TGCGCCAGCAGCTTGGAGGATAGCGTAACAGGCACTGAAGCTTTCTTT; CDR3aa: CASSLEDSVTGTEAFF
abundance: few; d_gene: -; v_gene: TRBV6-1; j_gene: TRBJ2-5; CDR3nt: TGTGCCAGCAGTGCCGAATCTCAGACCCAGTACTTC; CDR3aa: CASSAESQTQYF
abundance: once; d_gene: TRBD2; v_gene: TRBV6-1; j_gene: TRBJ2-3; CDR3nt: TGTGCCAGTGGACTAGCGGGAGGGCCAGATACGCAGTATTTT; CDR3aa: CASGLAGGPDTQYF
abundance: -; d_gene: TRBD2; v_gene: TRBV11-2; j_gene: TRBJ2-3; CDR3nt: TGTGCCACCCAGCGGGATAGCACAGATACGCAGTATTTT; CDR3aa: CATQRDSTDTQYF
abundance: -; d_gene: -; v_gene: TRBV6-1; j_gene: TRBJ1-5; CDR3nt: TGTGCCAGCAGTGACAGGGCCGTAGCCCAGCATTTT; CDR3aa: CASSDRAVAQHF
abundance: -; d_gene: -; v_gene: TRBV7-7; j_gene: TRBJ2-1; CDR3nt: TGTGCCAGCAGCTTATCTCTAGTAGAGGGACCGAATGAGCAGTTCTTC; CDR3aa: CASSLSLVEGPNEQFF
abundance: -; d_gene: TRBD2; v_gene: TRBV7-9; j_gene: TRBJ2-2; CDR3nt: TGTGCCAGCAGCCCGGGACTAGCGGGAGTATGGACCGGGGAGCTGTTTTTT; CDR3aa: CASSPGLAGVWTGELFF
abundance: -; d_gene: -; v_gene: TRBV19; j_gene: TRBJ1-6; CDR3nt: TGTGCCAGTAGTATACCGGGGCAGGGTAATTCACCCCTCCACTTT; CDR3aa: CASSIPGQGNSPLHF
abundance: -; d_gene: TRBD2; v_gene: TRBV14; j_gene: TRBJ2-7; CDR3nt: TGTGCCAGCAGCCAACCAATGAGACTAGCGGGAGAAGTTAAGCAGTACTTC; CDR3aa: CASSQPMRLAGEVKQYF
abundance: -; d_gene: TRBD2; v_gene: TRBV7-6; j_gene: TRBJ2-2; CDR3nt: TGTGCCAGCAGCAGGGGTGGGACTACTTATCTACGGAACACCGGGGAGCTGTTTTTT; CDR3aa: CASSRGGTTYLRNTGELFF
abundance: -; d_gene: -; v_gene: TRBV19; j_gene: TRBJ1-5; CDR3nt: TGTGCCAGTAGTATAGAATTTAGCAATCAGCCCCAGCATTTT; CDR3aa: CASSIEFSNQPQHF
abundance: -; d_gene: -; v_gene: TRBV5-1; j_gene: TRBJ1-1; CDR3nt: TGCGCCAGCGCATCCGGGGATGGATCGAACACTGAAGCTTTCTTT; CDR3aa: CASASGDGSNTEAFF
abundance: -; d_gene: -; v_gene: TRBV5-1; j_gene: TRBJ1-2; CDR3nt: TGCGCCAGCAGCGTGGGAACTAACTATGGCTACACCTTC; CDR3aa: CASSVGTNYGYTF
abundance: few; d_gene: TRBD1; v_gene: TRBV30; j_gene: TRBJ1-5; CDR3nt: TGTGCCTGGAGTGTACGGGGGCCAGGGGGGGATCAGCCCCAGCATTTT; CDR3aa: CAWSVRGPGGDQPQHF